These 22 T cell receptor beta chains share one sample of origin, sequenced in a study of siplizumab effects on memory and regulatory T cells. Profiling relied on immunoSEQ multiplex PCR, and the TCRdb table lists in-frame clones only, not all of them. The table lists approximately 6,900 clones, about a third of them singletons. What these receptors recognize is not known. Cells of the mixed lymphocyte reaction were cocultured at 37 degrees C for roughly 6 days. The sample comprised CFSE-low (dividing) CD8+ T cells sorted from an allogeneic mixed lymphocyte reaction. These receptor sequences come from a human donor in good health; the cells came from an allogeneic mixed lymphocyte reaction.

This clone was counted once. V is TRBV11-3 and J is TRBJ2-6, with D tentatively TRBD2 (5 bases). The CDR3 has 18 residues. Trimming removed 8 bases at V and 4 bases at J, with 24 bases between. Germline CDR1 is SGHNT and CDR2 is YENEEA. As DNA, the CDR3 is TGTGCCAGCTTCGGGGTTACCCCAACTCAATTGGGGGCCAACGTCCTGACTTTC. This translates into CASFGVTPTQLGANVLTF.

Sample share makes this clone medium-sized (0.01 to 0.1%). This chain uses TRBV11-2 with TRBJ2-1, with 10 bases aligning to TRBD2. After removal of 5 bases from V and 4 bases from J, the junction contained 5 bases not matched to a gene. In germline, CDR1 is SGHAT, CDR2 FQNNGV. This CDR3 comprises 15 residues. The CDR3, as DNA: TGTGCCAGCAGCCTTACTAGCGGGACATACAATGAGCAGTTCTTC. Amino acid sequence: CASSLTSGTYNEQFF.

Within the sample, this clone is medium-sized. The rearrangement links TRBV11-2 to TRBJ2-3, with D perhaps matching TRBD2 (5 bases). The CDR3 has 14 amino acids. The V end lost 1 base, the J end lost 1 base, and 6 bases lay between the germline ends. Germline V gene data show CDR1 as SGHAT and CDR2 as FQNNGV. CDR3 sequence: CASSLGSGTDTQYF. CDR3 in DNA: TGTGCCAGCAGCTTAGGTAGCGGCACAGATACGCAGTATTTT.

Here the CDR3 reads CASSLGQGGWTEAFF. In DNA form, the CDR3 reads TGTGCCAGCAGTTTAGGTCAGGGTGGATGGACTGAAGCTTTCTTT. The rearrangement links TRBV27 to TRBJ1-1, with a tentative D call TRBD1 (5 bases). V was cut by 2 bases and J by 5 bases, with 15 bases left in between. Germline V CDR1 and CDR2: MNHEY, SMNVEV (reference sequence). The CDR3 sequence is 15 residues long.

The CDR3 DNA reads TGTGCCAGCAGCTGGGGTGACACTGAAGCTTTCTTT. Its translation is CASSWGDTEAFF. This chain connects TRBV7-9 to TRBJ1-1; D is unresolved. Deletions cut 4 bases from V and 3 bases from J, with 6 bases between. The length of the CDR3 is 12 residues. Germline V CDR1 and CDR2: SEHNR, FQNEAQ (reference sequence). The full variable domain, in which reference TRBV7-9 and TRBJ1-1 provide the parts outside the CDR3, is DTGVSQNPRHKITKRGQNVTFRCDPISEHNRLYWYRQTLGQGPEFLTYFQNEAQLEKSRLLSDRFSAERPKGSFSTLEIQRTEQGDSAMYLCASSWGDTEAFFGQGTRLTVV.

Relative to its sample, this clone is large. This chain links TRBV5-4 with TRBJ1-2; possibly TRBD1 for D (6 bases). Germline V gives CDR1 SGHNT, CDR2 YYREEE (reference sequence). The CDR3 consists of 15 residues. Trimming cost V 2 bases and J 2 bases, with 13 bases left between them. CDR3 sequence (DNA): TGTGCCAGCAGCTTCCGGGGCAGGGGCAACTATGGCTACACCTTC. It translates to CASSFRGRGNYGYTF.

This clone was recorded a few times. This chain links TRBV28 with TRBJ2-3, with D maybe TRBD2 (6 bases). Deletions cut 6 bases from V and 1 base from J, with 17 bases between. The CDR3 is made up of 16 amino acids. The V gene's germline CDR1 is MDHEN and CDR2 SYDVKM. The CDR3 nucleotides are TGTGCCAGCAGGGGACTGAGCGGCTGGGGCACAGATACGCAGTATTTT. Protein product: CASRGLSGWGTDTQYF. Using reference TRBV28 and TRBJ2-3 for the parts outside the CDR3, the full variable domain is DVKVTQSSRYLVKRTGEKVFLECVQDMDHENMFWYRQDPGLGLRLIYFSYDVKMKEKGDIPEGYSVSREKKERFSLILESASTNQTSMYLCASRGLSGWGTDTQYFGPGTRLTVL.

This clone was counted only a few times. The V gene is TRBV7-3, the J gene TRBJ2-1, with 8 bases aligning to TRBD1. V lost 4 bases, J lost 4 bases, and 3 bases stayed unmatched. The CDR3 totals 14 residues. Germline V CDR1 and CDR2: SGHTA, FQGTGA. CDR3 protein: CASSYGTGYNEQFF. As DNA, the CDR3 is TGTGCCAGCAGCTACGGGACAGGTTACAATGAGCAGTTCTTC.

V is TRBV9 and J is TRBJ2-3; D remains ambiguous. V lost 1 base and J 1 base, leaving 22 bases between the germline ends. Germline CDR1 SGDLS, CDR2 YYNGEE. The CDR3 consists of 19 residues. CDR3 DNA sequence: TGTGCCAGCAGCGTATTTAAAAAGAGGCACAGACCCGGCACAGATACGCAGTATTTT. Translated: CASSVFKKRHRPGTDTQYF.

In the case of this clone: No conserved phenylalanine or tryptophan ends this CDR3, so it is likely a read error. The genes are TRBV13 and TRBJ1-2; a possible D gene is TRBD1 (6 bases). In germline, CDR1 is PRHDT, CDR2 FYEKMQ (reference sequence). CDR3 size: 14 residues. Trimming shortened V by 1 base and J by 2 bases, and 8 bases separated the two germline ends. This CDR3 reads CASSLDRANYGYTL. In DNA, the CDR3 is TGTGCCAGCAGCTTAGACAGGGCCAACTATGGCTACACCCTC.

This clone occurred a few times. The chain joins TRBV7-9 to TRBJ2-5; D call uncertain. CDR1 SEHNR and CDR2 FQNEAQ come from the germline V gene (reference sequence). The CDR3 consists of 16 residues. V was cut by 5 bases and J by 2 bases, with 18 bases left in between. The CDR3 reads CASSPRLGIRQETQYF. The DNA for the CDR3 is TGTGCCAGCAGCCCCCGTTTAGGGATAAGGCAAGAGACCCAGTACTTC.

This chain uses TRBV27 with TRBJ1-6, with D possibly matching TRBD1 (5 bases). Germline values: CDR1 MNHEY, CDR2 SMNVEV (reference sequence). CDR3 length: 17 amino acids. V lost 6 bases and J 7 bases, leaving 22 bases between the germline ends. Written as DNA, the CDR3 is TGTGCCAGCAGCGTTATAGGCCCCGAGTGGGGGAATTCACCCCTCCACTTT. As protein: CASSVIGPEWGNSPLHF.

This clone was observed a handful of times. In DNA, the CDR3 is TGCGCCAGCAGCCAAACGGGGTCCCAGCCCCAGCATTTT. Translation gives CASSQTGSQPQHF. The V gene is TRBV4-1, the J gene TRBJ1-5; D gene unclear. From germline, CDR1 is MGHRA and CDR2 YSYEKL. V gave up 2 bases and J gave up 7 bases, with 9 bases separating them. The CDR3 length is 13 residues.

CDR3: CASSPGTSGTDTQYF. The CDR3, as DNA: TGTGCCAGCAGTCCGGGGACTAGCGGCACAGATACGCAGTATTTT. This chain connects TRBV27 to TRBJ2-3; 10 bases match TRBD2. Germline CDR1 reads MNHEY; CDR2 reads SMNVEV (reference sequence). This CDR3 comprises 15 residues. J was trimmed by 1 base and V by 5 bases; bases with no gene match: 3.

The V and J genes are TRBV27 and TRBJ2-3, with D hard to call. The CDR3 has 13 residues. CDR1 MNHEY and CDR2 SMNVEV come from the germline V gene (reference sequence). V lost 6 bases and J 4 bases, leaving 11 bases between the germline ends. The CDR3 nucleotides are TGTGCCAGCAGCCGTGAGTTCGCAGATACGCAGTATTTT. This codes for CASSREFADTQYF.

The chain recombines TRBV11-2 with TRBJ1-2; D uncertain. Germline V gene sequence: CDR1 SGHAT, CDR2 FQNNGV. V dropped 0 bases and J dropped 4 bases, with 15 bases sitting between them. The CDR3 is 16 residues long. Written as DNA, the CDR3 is TGTGCCAGCAGCTTAGATGCCAGTACCGCGAGCTATGGCTACACCTTC. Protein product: CASSLDASTASYGYTF.

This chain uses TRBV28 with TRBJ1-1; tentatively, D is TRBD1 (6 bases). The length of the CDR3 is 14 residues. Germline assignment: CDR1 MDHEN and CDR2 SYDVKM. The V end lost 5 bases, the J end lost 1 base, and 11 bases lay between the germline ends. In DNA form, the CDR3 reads TGTGCCAGCAGTCCCAGGGGCCAGAACACTGAAGCTTTCTTT. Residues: CASSPRGQNTEAFF.

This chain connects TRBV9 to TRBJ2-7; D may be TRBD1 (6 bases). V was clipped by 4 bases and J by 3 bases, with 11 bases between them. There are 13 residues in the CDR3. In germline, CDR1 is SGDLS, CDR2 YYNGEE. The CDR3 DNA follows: TGTGCCAGCAGCCCAGGGGAGTTCTACGAGCAGTACTTC. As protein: CASSPGEFYEQYF. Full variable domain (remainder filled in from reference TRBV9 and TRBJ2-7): DSGVTQTPKHLITATGQRVTLRCSPRSGDLSVYWYQQSLDQGLQFLIQYYNGEERAKGNILERFSAQQFPDLHSELNLSSLELGDSALYFCASSPGEFYEQYFGPGTRLTVT.

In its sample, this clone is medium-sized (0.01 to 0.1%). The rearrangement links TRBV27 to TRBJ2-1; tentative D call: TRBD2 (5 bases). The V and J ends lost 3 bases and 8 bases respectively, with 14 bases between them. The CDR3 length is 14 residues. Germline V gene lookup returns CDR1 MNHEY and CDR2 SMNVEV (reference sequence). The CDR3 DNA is TGTGCCAGCAGTTTTAGAAGCTCCGGGGATGAGCAGTTCTTC. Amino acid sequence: CASSFRSSGDEQFF.

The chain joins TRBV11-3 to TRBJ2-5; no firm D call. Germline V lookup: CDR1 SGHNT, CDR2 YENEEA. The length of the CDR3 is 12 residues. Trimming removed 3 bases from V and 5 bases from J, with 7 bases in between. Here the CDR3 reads CASSLSIETQYF. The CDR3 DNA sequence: TGTGCCAGCAGCTTGTCGATCGAGACCCAGTACTTC.

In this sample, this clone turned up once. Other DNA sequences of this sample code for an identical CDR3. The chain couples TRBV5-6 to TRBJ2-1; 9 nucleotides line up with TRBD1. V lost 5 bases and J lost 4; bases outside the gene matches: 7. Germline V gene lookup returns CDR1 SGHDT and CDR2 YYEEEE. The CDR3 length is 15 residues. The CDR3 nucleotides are TGTGCCAGCAGTCCCACAGGGGGCATTTACAATGAGCAGTTCTTC. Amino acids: CASSPTGGIYNEQFF.

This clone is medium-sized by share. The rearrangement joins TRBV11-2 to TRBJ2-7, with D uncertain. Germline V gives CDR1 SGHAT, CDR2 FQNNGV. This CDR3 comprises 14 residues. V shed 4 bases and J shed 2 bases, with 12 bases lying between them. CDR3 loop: CASSSTTTPYEQYF. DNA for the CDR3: TGTGCCAGCAGCTCCACAACCACCCCCTACGAGCAGTACTTC.